The 5 T cell receptor beta chains given below trace back to one sample, sequenced in a study of T cells in Graves' hyperthyroidism and ophthalmopathy. RNA transcripts were the template for amplifying TCR beta CDR3 regions. When the TCR CDR3 underwent first-round RT-PCR, the HTBI primer set was used. Using its own MiXCR run on the multiplex PCR reads, TCRdb lists one record per CDR3 protein. The sample lists around 570,000 distinct CDR3 sequences, just under 20% occurring once. The sequencing sample was made of blood. The source of these receptors is a man in his forties or fifties with Graves' ophthalmopathy.

This clonotype was observed at least ten times. The J gene is TRBJ1-6, the V gene TRBV30; D is possibly TRBD1 (5 bases). This CDR3 comprises 15 residues. From germline, CDR1 is GTSNPN and CDR2 SVGIG (reference sequence). With 5 bases removed from V and 4 bases from J, the gap between germline ends came to 15 bases. CDR3 sequence (DNA): TGTGCCTGGCTCCAGGGAGGCCTTTATAATTCACCCCTCCACTTT. This encodes CAWLQGGLYNSPLHF.

This clonotype came up many times. V gene TRBV2 combines with J gene TRBJ1-2; D is perhaps TRBD1 (5 bases). In germline, CDR1 is SNHLY, CDR2 FYNNEI. CDR3 size: 15 residues. The ends were cut back, 2 bases at V and 3 bases at J, with 13 bases in the middle. CDR3 protein: CASSEMFRGDYGYTF. The CDR3 nucleotides read TGTGCCAGCAGTGAAATGTTCCGGGGCGACTATGGCTACACCTTC.

The rearrangement joins TRBV7-9 to TRBJ2-5; D gene uncertain. The CDR3 has 11 amino acids. Trimming removed 5 bases from V and 5 bases from J, with 6 bases in between. Germline V lookup: CDR1 SEHNR, CDR2 FQNEAQ (reference sequence). For the CDR3, the DNA is TGTGCCAGCAGCGCCATGGAGACCCAGTACTTC. Its protein is CASSAMETQYF.

This clonotype appeared many times. The V and J genes are TRBV7-3 and TRBJ2-2; 8 bases map to TRBD2. J lost 2 bases, V lost 5 bases, and 4 bases had no gene match. Germline V CDR1 and CDR2: SGHTA, FQGTGA. This CDR3 comprises 15 residues. The CDR3 loop is CASSPLAGNTGELFF. CDR3 sequence (DNA): TGTGCCAGCAGCCCTCTAGCGGGTAACACCGGGGAGCTGTTTTTT.

This clonotype was seen only once. The J gene is TRBJ2-2, the V gene TRBV20-1; 12 bases align to TRBD2. This CDR3 is 16 amino acids long. The V gene end was trimmed by 6 bases and the J gene end by 8 bases; junction bases not matched to a gene: 13. Germline-derived CDR1 and CDR2 are DFQATT and SNEGSKA (reference sequence). The DNA of the CDR3 is TGCAGTGCCCGGCGGGCTAGCGGGGGGGCCGCGGGGGAGCTGTTTTTT. This sequence encodes CSARRASGGAAGELFF.